This T cell receptor beta chain originates from a study of T cells after yellow fever vaccination. Study-level results: Among all clonotypes, a small share was observed in both CD4 and CD8 compartments. Though weaker, the secondary response peaked faster, on day 5 versus 15.

As to this clonotype: What it recognizes is unknown.

TCRdb fed the 5' RACE reads into MiXCR, producing one record per CDR3 protein. The sample contains more than 300,000 distinct CDR3 sequences, around 10% of which appear only once. Germline assignment: CDR1 SGHVS and CDR2 FNYEAQ. The CDR3 spans 15 residues. Trimming at V came to 5 bases and at J to 8 bases, leaving 9 bases not matched to a gene. The sequencing here drew on CD4+ T cells sorted from PBMCs, taken 45 days after the yellow fever booster vaccination. The chain recombines TRBV7-6 with TRBJ1-2; 12 positions match TRBD1. This TCR was sampled from a young man who received the YFV17D yellow fever vaccine. The CDR3 spells CASSIGTGGRNGYTF. CDR3 DNA sequence: TGTGCCAGCAGCATCGGGACAGGGGGCAGGAACGGCTACACCTTC.